What follows are 30 T cell receptor beta chains derived from one specimen sequenced in a study of CD8+ T cells in alopecia areata. Investigators isolated RNA and reverse transcribed it into cDNA to act as the sequencing template. The assay was immunoSEQ multiplex PCR, and TCRdb's table has in-frame clones only and misses some. Among about 30,000 clones listed, approximately 65% were seen once. The source material was NKG2D-high CD8+ T cells sorted from blood. These TCRs come from a human donor with alopecia areata.

There are a few counts of this clone. J is TRBJ2-1 and V is TRBV2, with 7 bases matching TRBD1. This CDR3 comprises 11 residues. V shed 3 bases and J 15 bases; nucleotides not matched to a gene: 5. CDR1 and CDR2 (germline): SNHLY, FYNNEI. CDR3 nucleotides: TGTGCCAGCAGTGAGTACAGGGGTGTGTTCTTC. It encodes CASSEYRGVFF.

The chain recombines TRBV7-9 with TRBJ1-2; D not certain. V gave up 3 bases and J gave up 4 bases, with 12 bases separating them. Germline lookup yields CDR1 SEHNR and CDR2 FQNEAQ (reference sequence). The CDR3 extends over 14 amino acids. CDR3 loop: CASSFETELYGYTF. The CDR3 nucleotides read TGTGCCAGCAGCTTTGAAACAGAACTCTATGGCTACACCTTC.

This clone was picked up a small number of times. The chain couples TRBV18 to TRBJ2-7; D uncertain. Trimming removed 4 bases from V and 0 bases from J, with 7 bases in between. This CDR3 contains 13 residues. Germline CDR1 is KGHSH and CDR2 is LQKENI. The CDR3 nucleotides read TGTGCCAGCTCACAGGCGAACTCCTACGAGCAGTACTTC. This gives the protein CASSQANSYEQYF. Filled out from reference TRBV18 and TRBJ2-7, the complete variable domain reads NAGVMQNPRHLVRRRGQEARLRCSPMKGHSHVYWYRQLPEEGLKFMVYLQKENIIDESGMPKERFSAEFPKEGPSILRIQQVVRGDSAAYFCASSQANSYEQYFGPGTRLTVT.

The J gene is TRBJ2-1, the V gene TRBV6-4; D remains ambiguous. Trimming pared 5 bases from V and 2 bases from J, leaving 13 bases between. In germline, CDR1 is MRHNA, CDR2 SNTAGT. The CDR3 is 15 amino acids. CDR3 sequence (DNA): TGTGCCAGCAGTACAACAGCCGCGACCTACAATGAGCAGTTCTTC. This gives the protein CASSTTAATYNEQFF.

This clone was recorded a few times. V and J are TRBV7-9 and TRBJ2-7; perhaps TRBD1 as D (6 bases). The germline V and J ends were trimmed by 8 bases and 3 bases, with 17 bases remaining between them. In germline, CDR1 is SEHNR, CDR2 FQNEAQ (reference sequence). The CDR3 has 14 amino acids. The CDR3 protein is CASGTSGHLYEQYF. The CDR3 region has the DNA TGTGCCAGCGGTACCTCGGGACACCTCTACGAGCAGTACTTC. The entire variable domain, with the rest obtained from reference TRBV7-9 and TRBJ2-7, is as follows: DTGVSQNPRHKITKRGQNVTFRCDPISEHNRLYWYRQTLGQGPEFLTYFQNEAQLEKSRLLSDRFSAERPKGSFSTLEIQRTEQGDSAMYLCASGTSGHLYEQYFGPGTRLTVT.

The J gene is TRBJ1-2, the V gene TRBV29-1, with D tentatively TRBD1 (5 bases). CDR1 is SQVTM, CDR2 ANQGSEA, per germline. V was shortened by 7 bases and J by 4 bases, with 16 bases between the two germline ends. The CDR3 runs to 13 residues. This chain's CDR3 is CSARGTEVYGYTF. The CDR3 bases are TGCAGCGCCCGCGGGACGGAAGTCTATGGCTACACCTTC.

This rearrangement joins TRBV29-1 to TRBJ2-5; D may correspond to TRBD1 or TRBD2 (5 bases each). The V and J ends lost 6 bases and 4 bases respectively, with 18 bases between them. Germline CDR1 SQVTM, CDR2 ANQGSEA. The CDR3 is made up of 14 amino acids. CDR3 sequence reads: CSVILRDATETQYF. The CDR3 DNA reads TGCAGCGTAATCCTCAGGGACGCCACAGAGACCCAGTACTTC.

The chain carries TRBV28 and TRBJ2-3, with D maybe TRBD1 (5 bases). There are 14 residues in the CDR3. Germline V lookup: CDR1 MDHEN, CDR2 SYDVKM. V gave up 7 bases and J gave up 1 base, with 12 bases separating them. CDR3 residues: CASTTGSGTDTQYF. The DNA for the CDR3 is TGTGCCAGCACCACAGGATCGGGCACAGATACGCAGTATTTT.

The CDR3 DNA follows: TGTGCCATCAGTGATGACAGGGCTATAGATGGCTACACCTTC. As protein: CAISDDRAIDGYTF. V gene TRBV10-3 combines with J gene TRBJ1-2; TRBD1 matches 7 bases. V gave up 3 bases and J gave up 6 bases; unmatched junction bases: 7. The CDR3 consists of 14 residues. Germline lookup yields CDR1 ENHRY and CDR2 SYGVKD.

This clone was counted between two and nine times. The genes are TRBV18 and TRBJ2-1, with 11 bases lining up with TRBD2. V dropped 2 bases and J dropped 4; count of bases not matched to a gene: 7. CDR1 KGHSH and CDR2 LQKENI come from the germline V gene. CDR3 size: 17 residues. CDR3 nucleotides: TGTGCCAGCTCACCAATGGGACTAGCGGACGATTACAATGAGCAGTTCTTC. This gives the protein CASSPMGLADDYNEQFF.

V gene TRBV29-1 combines with J gene TRBJ2-1; no reliable D call. Germline V lookup: CDR1 SQVTM, CDR2 ANQGSEA. This CDR3 contains 12 residues. V dropped 6 bases and J dropped 8 bases, with 14 bases sitting between them. CDR3 residues: CSVEPRRHEQFF. For the CDR3, the DNA is TGCAGCGTGGAGCCCCGGCGCCATGAGCAGTTCTTC.

The chain uses TRBV19 and TRBJ2-7; 11 bases match TRBD2. Germline V gives CDR1 LNHDA, CDR2 SQIVND (reference sequence). This CDR3 region has 18 residues. Trimming cost V 5 bases and J 1 base; bases outside gene matches: 13. The CDR3 nucleotides read TGTGCCAGTAGTCTCGAAACCACTAGCGGGGGATTATCCTACGAGCAGTACTTC. Its protein is CASSLETTSGGLSYEQYF.

V and J are TRBV19 and TRBJ1-1, with 8 bases lining up with TRBD1. This CDR3 has 12 residues. Trimming removed 8 bases from V and 4 bases from J; junction bases left unmatched: 3. Germline loops: CDR1 LNHDA, CDR2 SQIVND (reference sequence). The chain's CDR3 is CASGTGGTEAFF. The DNA for the CDR3 is TGTGCCAGTGGCACAGGGGGCACTGAAGCTTTCTTT.

The chain uses TRBV28 and TRBJ2-7, with 10 bases matching TRBD2. There are 15 residues in the CDR3. The J segment lost 2 bases and the V segment lost 3 bases, leaving 4 bases of the junction unmatched. Germline V gene sequence: CDR1 MDHEN, CDR2 SYDVKM. CDR3 amino acids: CASSLGSGGTYEQYF. In nucleotides, the CDR3 is TGTGCCAGCAGTTTGGGTAGCGGGGGGACCTACGAGCAGTACTTC.

The CDR3 DNA is TGTGCCAGCAGGGCTAGCGGCACTGAGCAGTTCTTC. It encodes CASRASGTEQFF. The chain joins TRBV9 to TRBJ2-1, with 7 bases identical to TRBD2. Germline V gene sequence: CDR1 SGDLS, CDR2 YYNGEE. The CDR3 has 12 amino acids. V gave up 5 bases and J gave up 9 bases; unmatched junction bases: 5.

The rearrangement uses TRBV29-1 and TRBJ1-1; tentative D call: TRBD1 (5 bases). This CDR3 is 14 amino acids long. Trimming took off 3 bases at V and 1 base at J, with 12 bases between the two ends. CDR1 is SQVTM, CDR2 ANQGSEA, per germline. The CDR3 here is CSVEDGAGNTEAFF. The CDR3 region has the DNA TGCAGCGTTGAGGACGGGGCAGGGAACACTGAAGCTTTCTTT.

The J gene is TRBJ2-1, the V gene TRBV29-1; possibly TRBD1 or TRBD2 for D (5 bases each). Germline V gene sequence: CDR1 SQVTM, CDR2 ANQGSEA. This CDR3 contains 15 residues. The V end was cut by 0 bases, the J end by 12 bases, with 21 bases between. CDR3 residues: CSVEEGRVAPQGQFF. The CDR3 region has the DNA TGCAGCGTTGAAGAAGGCAGGGTAGCGCCGCAGGGGCAGTTCTTC.

The chain couples TRBV20-1 to TRBJ2-1; D remains unclear. The germline CDR1 and CDR2 sequences are DFQATT and SNEGSKA (reference sequence). The CDR3 consists of 9 residues. The V and J ends lost 3 bases and 6 bases respectively, with 0 bases between them. The CDR3, as DNA: TGCAGTGCTAGCAATGAGCAGTTCTTC. Residues: CSASNEQFF.

The rearrangement joins TRBV19 to TRBJ2-7; D is uncertain. The CDR3 has 12 residues. CDR1 is LNHDA and CDR2 is SQIVND in the germline V gene (reference sequence). Trimming removed 5 bases at V and 5 bases at J, with 10 bases between. In DNA form, the CDR3 reads TGTGCCAGTAGTCTTGTCGGCCACGAGCAGTACTTC. As protein: CASSLVGHEQYF.

The genes are TRBV2 and TRBJ2-1, with D hard to call. Germline V gene sequence: CDR1 SNHLY, CDR2 FYNNEI. CDR3 length equals 15 residues. The ends were cut back, 4 bases at V and 5 bases at J, with 15 bases in the middle. Written as DNA, the CDR3 is TGTGCCAGCAGTGCCCCAGCGTTAAAAAACAATGAGCAGTTCTTC. Its translation: CASSAPALKNNEQFF.

The J gene is TRBJ2-7, the V gene TRBV6-5; the D gene is possibly TRBD1 (6 bases). Germline V gene sequence: CDR1 MNHEY, CDR2 SVGAGI. With 0 bases removed from V and 2 bases from J, the gap between germline ends came to 8 bases. This CDR3 region has 14 residues. CDR3: CASSYSAGAYEQYF. The CDR3 nucleotides read TGTGCCAGCAGTTACTCGGCAGGGGCCTACGAGCAGTACTTC.

The sample holds one count of this clone. V gene TRBV5-6 combines with J gene TRBJ2-2, with D possibly being TRBD2 (5 bases). Per germline, CDR1 SGHDT and CDR2 YYEEEE. The CDR3 is made up of 16 amino acids. Trimming took off 1 base at V and 1 base at J, with 11 bases between the two ends. CDR3 region: CASSLKWTVNTGELFF. In DNA, the CDR3 is TGTGCCAGCAGCTTGAAGTGGACTGTGAACACCGGGGAGCTGTTTTTT.

V is TRBV28 and J is TRBJ2-7, with D perhaps matching TRBD1 (6 bases). CDR3 size: 15 residues. CDR1 is MDHEN, CDR2 SYDVKM, per germline. V dropped 4 bases and J dropped 0 bases, with 13 bases sitting between them. CDR3 bases: TGTGCCAGCAGTTCGCGGACAGTCAGCTCCTACGAGCAGTACTTC. It codes for CASSSRTVSSYEQYF. The full variable domain, rest sourced from reference TRBV28 and TRBJ2-7, is DVKVTQSSRYLVKRTGEKVFLECVQDMDHENMFWYRQDPGLGLRLIYFSYDVKMKEKGDIPEGYSVSREKKERFSLILESASTNQTSMYLCASSSRTVSSYEQYFGPGTRLTVT.

The V gene is TRBV5-8, the J gene TRBJ2-5, with TRBD2 matching 15 bases. Germline CDR1 is SGHTS and CDR2 is YDEGEE. V shed 4 bases and J 2 bases; nucleotides not matched to a gene: 6. This CDR3 has 17 residues. The CDR3 region is CASSPGLAGGTQETQYF. As DNA, the CDR3 is TGTGCCAGCAGCCCGGGACTAGCGGGAGGAACGCAAGAGACCCAGTACTTC.

The chain employs TRBV2 and TRBJ2-1, with D unresolved. The germline CDR1 and CDR2 sequences are SNHLY and FYNNEI. The CDR3 covers 15 residues. The germline V and J ends were trimmed by 3 bases and 6 bases, with 15 bases remaining between them. The chain's CDR3 is CASSDSTRSTNEQFF. The CDR3 nucleotides read TGTGCCAGCAGTGACTCGACCCGTTCCACCAATGAGCAGTTCTTC.

This clone appeared a few times. The gene calls are TRBV4-1 and TRBJ1-1; tentatively, D is TRBD1 (6 bases). Trimming removed 0 bases at V and 5 bases at J, with 16 bases between. The CDR3 covers 16 residues. Germline loops: CDR1 MGHRA, CDR2 YSYEKL. The CDR3 coding sequence is TGCGCCAGCAGCCAAGATTTGGGGGCTCGATGGACTGAAGCTTTCTTT. Residues: CASSQDLGARWTEAFF.

The chain carries TRBV29-1 and TRBJ1-2, with D possibly being TRBD1 (6 bases). This CDR3 contains 13 residues. The germline CDR1 and CDR2 sequences are SQVTM and ANQGSEA. V was trimmed by 6 bases and J by 4 bases, leaving 15 bases between them. DNA for the CDR3: TGCAGCGTCAGAGAACAGGGACCCTATGGCTACACCTTC. Translation gives CSVREQGPYGYTF.

The V call is TRBV4-3, the J call TRBJ2-3, with D maybe TRBD1 (7 bases). The germline gives CDR1 LGHNA, CDR2 YSLEER. CDR3 length: 15 amino acids. V was pared by 2 bases and J by 8 bases, with 17 bases between. CDR3 region: CASSQLDREVGTQYF. The DNA for the CDR3 is TGCGCCAGCAGCCAATTAGACAGGGAGGTCGGTACGCAGTATTTT.

The chain is built from TRBV9 and TRBJ1-1; D is possibly TRBD1 (6 bases). This CDR3 region has 15 residues. The V gene lost 0 bases and the J gene lost 2 bases, with 11 bases spanning the gap. Germline CDR1 SGDLS, CDR2 YYNGEE. For the CDR3, the DNA is TGTGCCAGCAGCGTAGCCTTCGGGGGCAACACTGAAGCTTTCTTT. This codes for CASSVAFGGNTEAFF.

In its sample, this clone was seen a few times. This chain connects TRBV5-4 to TRBJ2-7; D may be TRBD1 (5 bases). Trimming shortened V by 3 bases and J by 5 bases, and 12 bases separated the two germline ends. This CDR3 has 13 amino acids. CDR1 and CDR2 (germline): SGHNT, YYREEE (reference sequence). CDR3 in amino acids: CASSSTVRDEQYF. CDR3 sequence (DNA): TGTGCCAGCAGCTCGACCGTCAGGGACGAGCAGTACTTC.